This T cell receptor (beta chain) stems from a study of cytomegalovirus exposure and HLA in healthy donors. The PCR ran on 60 Vbeta and 13 Jbeta primers. Repertoires were generated with immunoSEQ multiplex PCR, while TCRdb's copy carries only in-frame clones and drops some. The sample yields about 150,000 clones, roughly 75% seen once. This CDR3 is built from 15 residues. Germline lookup yields CDR1 SNHLY and CDR2 FYNNEI. Trimming stripped 6 bases from V and 7 bases from J, with 22 bases between. This sequence originates from a man in his late teens or twenties in good health and CMV-seropositive. The source material was PBMCs. The chain joins TRBV2 to TRBJ2-7; maybe TRBD2 (6 bases). The CDR3 sequence: CASRPPGLRDGEQYF. For the CDR3, the DNA is TGTGCCAGCAGGCCCCCGGGACTCCGGGATGGGGAGCAGTACTTC.